Presented here are 30 T cell receptor beta chains from one specimen sequenced in a study of shared T cell receptors in the human thymus. Sequencing used immunoSEQ multiplex PCR; TCRdb keeps in-frame clones, though not all of them. The data hold 500,000 to 550,000 clones, with around 78% observed a single time. These same records also appear under a second study, on human thymus T cells.

The source material was thymocytes. These receptors were taken from a boy younger than two with a congenital heart defect.

The chain carries TRBV14 and TRBJ2-5; tentative D call: TRBD2 (7 bases). The CDR3 is 16 residues long. Trimming left V 1 base short and J 1 base short, with 13 bases between. Germline V lookup: CDR1 SGHDN, CDR2 FVKESK. The CDR3 reads CASSQGSGTSQETQYF. In DNA form, the CDR3 reads TGTGCCAGCAGCCAAGGGAGCGGGACATCCCAAGAGACCCAGTACTTC.

The chain has TRBV30 and TRBJ1-5, with D possibly matching TRBD1 (6 bases). Germline V gene data show CDR1 as GTSNPN and CDR2 as SVGIG (reference sequence). Trimming left V 4 bases short and J 3 bases short, with 16 bases between. The CDR3 sequence is 15 residues long. CDR3 region: CAWNQTGKDNQPQHF. In nucleotides, the CDR3 is TGTGCCTGGAATCAAACAGGGAAGGACAATCAGCCCCAGCATTTT.

This chain connects TRBV27 to TRBJ1-4, with 7 bases aligning to TRBD1. Germline CDR1 MNHEY, CDR2 SMNVEV (reference sequence). V gave up 7 bases and J gave up 5 bases; unmatched junction bases: 7. The CDR3 totals 14 residues. CDR3 sequence: CASTIRQGNEKLFF. In DNA form, the CDR3 reads TGTGCCAGCACCATAAGACAGGGAAATGAAAAACTGTTTTTT.

The chain combines TRBV25-1 with TRBJ2-2, with no clear D. The CDR3 sequence is 16 residues long. In germline, CDR1 is MGHDK, CDR2 SYGVNS. Trimming removed 0 bases from V and 6 bases from J, with 14 bases in between. CDR3 in DNA: TGTGCCAGCAGTGAATATTTCCCCCTAGACCCCGGGGAGCTGTTTTTT. Protein: CASSEYFPLDPGELFF.

The chain couples TRBV7-2 to TRBJ2-2; TRBD2 might be the D (5 bases). The CDR3 contains 13 residues. With 6 bases removed from V and 6 bases from J, the gap between germline ends came to 11 bases. Germline V gene sequence: CDR1 SGHTA, CDR2 FQGNSA. Here the CDR3 reads CASRQTLAGELFF. In DNA form, the CDR3 reads TGTGCCAGCAGGCAGACACTAGCCGGGGAGCTGTTTTTT.

The rearrangement uses TRBV29-1 and TRBJ1-5; the D gene is possibly TRBD1 (6 bases). V gave up 4 bases and J gave up 2 bases, with 9 bases separating them. In germline, CDR1 is SQVTM, CDR2 ANQGSEA. CDR3 length equals 13 residues. The CDR3 reads CSVGGGGNQPQHF. As DNA, the CDR3 is TGCAGCGTTGGGGGGGGCGGCAATCAGCCCCAGCATTTT.

The rearrangement links TRBV5-6 to TRBJ1-2; 8 bases are shared with TRBD1. This CDR3 region has 14 residues. The trim removed 4 bases at V and 8 bases at J, leaving 10 bases unmatched. The germline V gene has CDR1 SGHDT and CDR2 YYEEEE. The DNA for the CDR3 is TGTGCCAGCAGCGCGGACAGGGAAAGAGTGGGCTACACCTTC. Its protein is CASSADRERVGYTF.

The rearrangement joins TRBV30 to TRBJ2-7; 7 bases match TRBD2. V was pared by 0 bases and J by 7 bases, with 9 bases of the junction left unmatched. The CDR3 consists of 14 residues. Germline V gene lookup returns CDR1 GTSNPN and CDR2 SVGIG (reference sequence). The CDR3 sequence is CAWSVCGRAGEQYF. The CDR3 bases are TGTGCCTGGAGTGTATGTGGGAGGGCGGGTGAGCAGTACTTC. Full variable domain (remainder filled in from reference TRBV30 and TRBJ2-7): SQTIHQWPATLVQPVGSPLSLECTVEGTSNPNLYWYRQAAGRGLQLLFYSVGIGQISSEVPQNLSASRPQDRQFILSSKKLLLSDSGFYLCAWSVCGRAGEQYFGPGTRLTVT.

This sequence joins TRBV6-5 and TRBJ1-2; unclear D gene. Germline V gene sequence: CDR1 MNHEY, CDR2 SVGAGI. The CDR3 is made up of 12 amino acids. The V and J ends lost 1 base and 8 bases respectively, with 8 bases between them. CDR3 nucleotide sequence: TGTGCCAGCAGTTACTATGGGGAGGGCTACACCTTC. Its translation is CASSYYGEGYTF.

This rearrangement joins TRBV10-2 to TRBJ2-3; the match to TRBD1 covers 8 bases. This CDR3 is built from 20 residues. Trimming took 5 bases from V and 0 from J; bases not matched to a gene: 19. CDR1 and CDR2 from the germline V gene are WSHSY and SAAADI. CDR3 protein: CASSPRQGTGGIRSTDTQYF. Here the CDR3 DNA reads TGCGCCAGCAGTCCTCGACAGGGGACGGGCGGGATCCGGAGCACAGATACGCAGTATTTT.

V gene TRBV27 combines with J gene TRBJ2-7; 7 bases align to TRBD2. Germline V gene data show CDR1 as MNHEY and CDR2 as SMNVEV (reference sequence). This CDR3 has 15 residues. V lost 6 bases and J lost 0; bases outside the gene matches: 8. The CDR3 DNA is TGTGCCAGCAGCCATGGGCGGGAGAGCTCCTACGAGCAGTACTTC. Protein sequence: CASSHGRESSYEQYF.

V usage is TRBV6-5 and J usage is TRBJ1-2; the D gene is possibly TRBD1 (5 bases). CDR1 MNHEY and CDR2 SVGAGI come from the germline V gene. The CDR3 is 15 amino acids. Trimming took off 0 bases at V and 1 base at J, with 9 bases between the two ends. The CDR3 nucleotides read TGTGCCAGCAGTTACTCACAGGTGGTTAACTATGGCTACACCTTC. Translation gives CASSYSQVVNYGYTF.

This clone was seen just once. This sequence joins TRBV4-3 and TRBJ2-7, with 12 bases lining up with TRBD2. The J segment lost 0 bases and the V segment lost 1 base, leaving 1 base of the junction unmatched. Per germline, CDR1 LGHNA and CDR2 YSLEER. The CDR3 is 16 residues long. DNA of the CDR3: TGCGCCAGCAGCCAAGGGACTAGCGGGACCTCCTACGAGCAGTACTTC. Protein sequence: CASSQGTSGTSYEQYF.

The chain links TRBV21-1 to TRBJ2-3; the table's D gene call, TRBD1, was not cross checked with the DNA. TRBV21-1 is shown as a pseudogene. CDR3 length: 15 residues. The CDR3 DNA sequence: TGTGCCAGCAGCAAAAGACAGGGGTTCACAGATACGCAGTATTTT. Residues: CASSKRQGFTDTQYF.

In DNA, the CDR3 is TGTGCCAGCAGCTCCAACAAGGGACTAGCGGGAGTTAGTCATACGCAGTATTTT. It specifies CASSSNKGLAGVSHTQYF. This sequence joins TRBV28 and TRBJ2-3; 14 bases map to TRBD2. The CDR3 length is 18 residues. Germline V lookup: CDR1 MDHEN, CDR2 SYDVKM. V trimming: 6 bases; J trimming: 7 bases; junction bases outside the gene matches: 15.

The genes are TRBV9 and TRBJ2-2; tentatively, D is TRBD1 (5 bases). Germline CDR1 and CDR2: SGDLS and YYNGEE. This CDR3 is built from 20 residues. V dropped 0 bases and J dropped 0 bases, with 21 bases sitting between them. DNA of the CDR3: TGTGCCAGCAGCGTAGCCCTCGATTCTCAGGGTCGAGCGAACACCGGGGAGCTGTTTTTT. Translating it yields CASSVALDSQGRANTGELFF.

The chain has TRBV27 and TRBJ2-7; 7 bases are shared with TRBD1. This CDR3 comprises 18 residues. Germline V gene data show CDR1 as MNHEY and CDR2 as SMNVEV (reference sequence). The V and J ends lost 4 bases and 2 bases, in that order; junction bases with no gene match: 17. The CDR3 DNA reads as TGTGCCAGCAGTTCCCCAGCTACCGACAAGGGGGCTACCTACGAGCAGTACTTC. It encodes CASSSPATDKGATYEQYF.

The chain uses TRBV30 and TRBJ2-3; 7 nucleotides agree with TRBD2. V was pared by 7 bases and J by 3 bases, with 7 bases of the junction left unmatched. This CDR3 has 13 residues. The germline V gene encodes CDR1 GTSNPN and CDR2 SVGIG (reference sequence). The CDR3 here is CAFLADLTDTQYF. The CDR3 bases are TGTGCCTTTCTAGCGGATCTGACAGATACGCAGTATTTT.

The V and J genes are TRBV21-1 and TRBJ2-7; the table's D call TRBD2 went unverified against the DNA. TRBV21-1 is deemed a pseudogene. The CDR3 extends over 15 amino acids. CDR3 residues: CASSKCTSGSSEQYF. In DNA form, the CDR3 reads TGTGCCAGCAGCAAATGTACTAGCGGGAGTAGTGAGCAGTACTTC.

The CDR3 here is CASSQDGDRAPSGANVLTF. The DNA of the CDR3 is TGCGCCAGCAGCCAAGATGGGGACAGGGCCCCCTCTGGGGCCAACGTCCTGACTTTC. V usage is TRBV4-3 and J usage is TRBJ2-6; 9 bases fit TRBD1. This CDR3 is 19 amino acids long. Germline CDR1 reads LGHNA; CDR2 reads YSLEER. V lost 0 bases and J lost 0; bases outside the gene matches: 6.

This chain links TRBV4-3 with TRBJ2-2, with D perhaps TRBD1 (8 bases). Trimming removed 2 bases at V and 3 bases at J, with 25 bases between. The germline CDR1 and CDR2 sequences are LGHNA and YSLEER. This CDR3 is 20 amino acids long. In DNA, the CDR3 is TGCGCCAGCAGCCAAACGGACAGGGCTTGGTCTAGCGGTTACACCGGGGAGCTGTTTTTT. It translates to CASSQTDRAWSSGYTGELFF.

CDR3 region: CAWSVQRTSGYTDTQYF. The CDR3 region has the DNA TGTGCCTGGAGTGTACAAAGGACTAGCGGATACACAGATACGCAGTATTTT. This sequence joins TRBV30 and TRBJ2-3; 10 nucleotides match TRBD2. Germline CDR1 GTSNPN, CDR2 SVGIG (reference sequence). CDR3 length equals 17 residues. The trim removed 0 bases at V and 2 bases at J, leaving 8 bases unmatched.

This chain joins TRBV6-5 and TRBJ2-7; TRBD1 matches at 7 bases. V shed 5 bases, J shed 4 bases, and the junction held 5 bases outside the gene matches. The CDR3 totals 13 residues. Per the germline V gene, CDR1 is MNHEY and CDR2 is SVGAGI. In DNA form, the CDR3 reads TGTGCCAGCAGTCACCGGGACAGATACGAGCAGTACTTC. Translated, it gives CASSHRDRYEQYF.

DNA for the CDR3: TGCGCCAGCAGCTTGGCCCCGCAGGATCGGACCGGGGAGCTGTTTTTT. It encodes CASSLAPQDRTGELFF. V is TRBV5-1 and J is TRBJ2-2; D gene ambiguous. The length of the CDR3 is 16 residues. Trimming took 0 bases from V and 5 from J, leaving 14 bases between them. Germline-derived CDR1 and CDR2 are SGHRS and YFSETQ.

This chain connects TRBV6-4 to TRBJ1-2, with TRBD1 matching 9 bases. The CDR3 contains 13 residues. V dropped 3 bases and J dropped 5; count of bases not matched to a gene: 1. The V gene's germline CDR1 is MRHNA and CDR2 SNTAGT. Here the CDR3 DNA reads TGTGCCAGCAGTGAAGGGACAGGGTATGGCTACACCTTC. Translated: CASSEGTGYGYTF.

This clone showed up just once. The V call is TRBV12-5, the J call TRBJ1-2; tentatively, D is TRBD1 (6 bases). Trimming stripped 4 bases from V and 4 bases from J, with 13 bases between. The V gene's germline CDR1 is LGHNT and CDR2 FRNRAP. The CDR3 contains 14 residues. This CDR3 reads CASGSTGNGYGYTF. The CDR3 DNA sequence: TGTGCTAGTGGTTCCACAGGGAATGGCTATGGCTACACCTTC.

J is TRBJ1-1 and V is TRBV11-3; D is perhaps TRBD1 (5 bases). The ends were cut back, 6 bases at V and 6 bases at J, with 11 bases in the middle. Germline CDR1 is SGHNT and CDR2 is YENEEA. The CDR3 contains 12 residues. Here the CDR3 reads CASRVGGAEAFF. CDR3 coding DNA: TGTGCCAGCAGAGTGGGGGGGGCTGAAGCTTTCTTT.

The rearrangement uses TRBV29-1 and TRBJ2-5; D is perhaps TRBD2 (5 bases). CDR1 and CDR2 (germline): SQVTM, ANQGSEA. This CDR3 is built from 13 residues. The V end lost 2 bases, the J end lost 0 bases, and 7 bases lay between the germline ends. CDR3 loop: CSVEQRYQETQYF. CDR3 bases: TGCAGCGTTGAACAGCGGTACCAAGAGACCCAGTACTTC.

The chain carries TRBV27 and TRBJ1-5, with D unclear. Looked up from germline, CDR1 is MNHEY and CDR2 is SMNVEV (reference sequence). V was cut by 6 bases and J by 7 bases, with 19 bases left in between. This CDR3 is 15 amino acids long. The CDR3 reads CASSPLEGGEQPQHF. The DNA of the CDR3 is TGTGCCAGCAGCCCTCTAGAGGGTGGGGAACAGCCCCAGCATTTT.

The chain uses TRBV29-1 and TRBJ2-6, with 9 bases matching TRBD1. This CDR3 comprises 15 residues. Per the germline V gene, CDR1 is SQVTM and CDR2 is ANQGSEA. V dropped 6 bases and J dropped 0; count of bases not matched to a gene: 3. The CDR3 nucleotides are TGCAGCGTCTGGACAGGGGACTCTGGGGCCAACGTCCTGACTTTC. Its protein product is CSVWTGDSGANVLTF.